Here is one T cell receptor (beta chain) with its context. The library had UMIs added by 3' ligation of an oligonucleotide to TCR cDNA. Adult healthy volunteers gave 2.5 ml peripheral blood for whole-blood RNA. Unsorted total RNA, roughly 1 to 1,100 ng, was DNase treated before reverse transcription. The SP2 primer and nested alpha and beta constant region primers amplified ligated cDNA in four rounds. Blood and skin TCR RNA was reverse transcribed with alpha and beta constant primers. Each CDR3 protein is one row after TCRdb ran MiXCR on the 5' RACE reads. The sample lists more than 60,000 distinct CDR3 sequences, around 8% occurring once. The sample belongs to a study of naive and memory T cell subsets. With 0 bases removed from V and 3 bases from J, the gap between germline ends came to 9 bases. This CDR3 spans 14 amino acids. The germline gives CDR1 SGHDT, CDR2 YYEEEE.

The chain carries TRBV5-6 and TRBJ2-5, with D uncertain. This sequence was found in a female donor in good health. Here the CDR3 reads CASSLGENEETQYF. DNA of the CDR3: TGTGCCAGCAGCTTGGGAGAAAACGAAGAGACCCAGTACTTC.